Below are 32 T cell receptor beta chains sequenced from a single sample in a study of patients and donors after allogeneic stem cell transplantation. TCRdb processed the RT-PCR reads anew with MiXCR; each CDR3 protein has one entry. The data contain some 11,000 distinct CDR3 sequences, roughly a fifth of them seen just once; the ten biggest clones take up around 48%. Specimen: blood, either unsorted or a sorted T cell fraction (not recorded which). The receptors come from a human donor who was either an allogeneic HSCT recipient or a stem cell or donor lymphocyte infusion donor (not recorded which). It is not recorded whose cells these are; they may come from a transplant donor.

The V and J genes are TRBV18 and TRBJ1-1; 8 bases agree with TRBD1. The V gene's germline CDR1 is KGHSH and CDR2 LQKENI. This CDR3 spans 15 amino acids. Losses at the gene ends were 3 bases for V and 4 bases for J; bases not matched to a gene: 7. The CDR3 spells CASSPDQGASTEAFF. CDR3 coding DNA: TGTGCCAGCTCACCGGACCAGGGGGCTAGCACTGAAGCTTTCTTT.

The rearrangement uses TRBV12-3 or TRBV12-4 and TRBJ1-1; D call uncertain. The CDR3 totals 16 residues. The V and J ends lost 3 bases and 2 bases respectively, with 16 bases between them. The CDR3 sequence is CASSLIFGRINTEAFF. The CDR3 DNA reads as TGTGCCAGCAGTTTGATCTTCGGACGGATTAACACTGAAGCTTTCTTT.

This clonotype came up many times. The chain's CDR3 is CSASAATWNTEAFF. The CDR3 coding sequence is TGCAGTGCTAGCGCTGCGACGTGGAACACTGAAGCTTTCTTT. This chain joins TRBV20-1 and TRBJ1-1; D unclear. V lost 3 bases to trimming and J lost 1 base, with 12 bases between them. Germline V gives CDR1 DFQATT, CDR2 SNEGSKA (reference sequence). The CDR3 is 14 residues long.

There are a few counts of this clonotype. The chain has TRBV7-9 and TRBJ1-5, with D possibly matching TRBD1 (6 bases). Deletions cut 4 bases from V and 5 bases from J, with 9 bases between. Germline CDR1 and CDR2: SEHNR and FQNEAQ (reference sequence). The CDR3 length is 13 residues. The CDR3 DNA follows: TGTGCCAGCAGCTCACAGGGAGATCAGCCCCAGCATTTT. It encodes CASSSQGDQPQHF. Drawing the rest from reference TRBV7-9 and TRBJ1-5, the complete variable domain is DTGVSQNPRHKITKRGQNVTFRCDPISEHNRLYWYRQTLGQGPEFLTYFQNEAQLEKSRLLSDRFSAERPKGSFSTLEIQRTEQGDSAMYLCASSSQGDQPQHFGDGTRLSIL.

This clonotype has only a few counts. The J gene is TRBJ1-1, the V gene TRBV11-2; perhaps TRBD1 as D (5 bases). The CDR3 contains 14 residues. V was trimmed by 0 bases and J by 8 bases, leaving 13 bases between them. The germline CDR1 and CDR2 sequences are SGHAT and FQNNGV. CDR3 DNA sequence: TGTGCCAGCAGCTTAGATCAGTGGGACCCCGAAGCTTTCTTT. Protein product: CASSLDQWDPEAFF.

This clonotype was seen ten or more times. The chain combines TRBV18 with TRBJ2-1, with 8 nucleotides matching TRBD1. CDR1 and CDR2 from the germline V gene are KGHSH and LQKENI. V lost 3 bases, J lost 8 bases, and 12 bases stayed unmatched. The CDR3 loop spans 16 amino acids. The chain's CDR3 is CASSPGQGNWGDEQFF. Here the CDR3 DNA reads TGTGCCAGCTCACCCGGACAGGGCAACTGGGGCGATGAGCAGTTCTTC.

This chain links TRBV20-1 with TRBJ1-2; TRBD1 aligns across 8 bases. Germline CDR1 is DFQATT and CDR2 is SNEGSKA (reference sequence). This CDR3 has 15 amino acids. V was clipped by 6 bases and J by 3 bases; unmatched bases: 12. CDR3 sequence reads: CSAPTQGEFYYGYTF. CDR3 bases: TGCAGTGCCCCCACACAGGGGGAATTTTACTATGGCTACACCTTC.

In its sample, this clonotype was seen a few times. The rearrangement joins TRBV6-5 to TRBJ1-1, with D perhaps matching TRBD1 (6 bases). With 2 bases removed from V and 5 bases from J, the gap between germline ends came to 9 bases. CDR1 MNHEY and CDR2 SVGAGI come from the germline V gene. CDR3 length: 13 residues. The CDR3, as DNA: TGTGCCAGCAGTTACACTACAGGGACTGAAGCTTTCTTT. It codes for CASSYTTGTEAFF.

The chain links TRBV6-2 or TRBV6-3 to TRBJ2-7, with 9 bases identical to TRBD2. Trimming at V came to 0 bases and at J to 1 base, leaving 13 bases not matched to a gene. The CDR3 consists of 19 residues. The V gene's germline CDR1 is MNHEY and CDR2 SVGEGT. For the CDR3, the DNA is TGTGCCAGCAGTTACTCCATGGGCCTAGCGGGGATAAGTTCCTACGAGCAGTACTTC. It is translated as CASSYSMGLAGISSYEQYF.

This clonotype was observed many times. The chain links TRBV12-3 or TRBV12-4 to TRBJ1-5, with unresolved D. The length of the CDR3 is 16 residues. V dropped 2 bases and J dropped 0 bases, with 11 bases sitting between them. The CDR3 nucleotides are TGTGCCAGCAGTTTACTGGGCTTTGGTAGCAATCAGCCCCAGCATTTT. Encoded protein: CASSLLGFGSNQPQHF.

The sample holds many counts of this clonotype. V is TRBV5-1 and J is TRBJ1-1; TRBD1 might be the D (5 bases). V was clipped by 1 base and J by 3 bases, with 7 bases between them. There are 13 residues in the CDR3. Germline loops: CDR1 SGHRS, CDR2 YFSETQ. The CDR3 sequence: CASSLWGDTEAFF. The DNA of the CDR3 is TGCGCCAGCAGCTTGTGGGGCGACACTGAAGCTTTCTTT.

This clonotype was found a few times. The V call is TRBV5-1, the J call TRBJ1-1; D is ambiguous. The CDR3 sequence is 14 residues long. Germline CDR1 SGHRS, CDR2 YFSETQ. Trimming left V 6 bases short and J 0 bases short, with 12 bases between. In nucleotides, the CDR3 is TGCGCCAGCAAGATGGGTGGGATGAACACTGAAGCTTTCTTT. Translating gives CASKMGGMNTEAFF.

The J gene is TRBJ1-5, the V gene TRBV4-2; 8 nucleotides line up with TRBD1. CDR3 length: 16 amino acids. V shed 4 bases, J shed 4 bases, and the junction held 9 bases outside the gene matches. The germline V gene encodes CDR1 LGHNA and CDR2 YNFKEQ. The CDR3 loop is CASSRDRTGGNQPQHF. DNA of the CDR3: TGTGCCAGCAGCCGAGACCGTACAGGGGGAAATCAGCCCCAGCATTTT.

The chain joins TRBV5-4 to TRBJ1-5; 7 nucleotides line up with TRBD1. Germline CDR1 reads SGHNT; CDR2 reads YYREEE (reference sequence). J gave up 4 bases and V 4 bases, and 5 bases lay outside the gene matches. CDR3 length: 14 residues. The CDR3 DNA sequence: TGTGCCAGCAGCAAAGGGGGCGCAAATCAGCCCCAGCATTTT. Translation: CASSKGGANQPQHF.

This clonotype came up many times. The CDR3 nucleotides read TGTGCCAGCAGTCCTCAGGCACATAGCAATCAGCCCCAGCATTTT. It is translated as CASSPQAHSNQPQHF. The J gene is TRBJ1-5, the V gene TRBV27; no definite D call. The germline gives CDR1 MNHEY, CDR2 SMNVEV (reference sequence). V gave up 5 bases and J gave up 0 bases, with 11 bases separating them. This CDR3 contains 15 residues.

In its sample, this clonotype was seen a few times. The rearrangement joins TRBV20-1 to TRBJ2-7; possible D gene TRBD2, 5 bases. Germline CDR1 DFQATT, CDR2 SNEGSKA (reference sequence). The CDR3 runs 16 residues. Here the CDR3 reads CSLKGGYRLNSYEQYF. In DNA, the CDR3 is TGCAGCCTAAAAGGAGGCTATCGCCTTAACTCCTACGAGCAGTACTTC.

Judged by abundance, this clonotype is hyperexpanded. The V call is TRBV25-1, the J call TRBJ1-2; D is uncertain. The CDR3 contains 15 residues. Between the trimmed V and J ends, which lost 2 bases and 7 bases, there was a span of 17 bases. Looked up from germline, CDR1 is MGHDK and CDR2 is SYGVNS. Here the CDR3 reads CASSEHEDSYFGYTF. The CDR3 DNA reads as TGTGCCAGCAGTGAACATGAGGACTCGTATTTTGGCTACACCTTC.

V gene TRBV2 combines with J gene TRBJ2-7, with 8 positions matching TRBD2. V was pared by 6 bases and J by 5 bases, with 6 bases of the junction left unmatched. Germline CDR1 reads SNHLY; CDR2 reads FYNNEI. The CDR3 has 13 residues. CDR3 sequence reads: CASRPAGDNEQYF. The DNA of the CDR3 is TGTGCCAGCAGGCCAGCGGGGGACAACGAGCAGTACTTC.

This clonotype was seen only a few times. The CDR3 bases are TGCGCCAGCAGGGCTTCCGGGGACTTCACTGAAGCTTTCTTT. This gives the protein CASRASGDFTEAFF. This sequence joins TRBV5-1 and TRBJ1-1; perhaps TRBD1 as D (5 bases). Between the trimmed V and J ends, which lost 5 bases and 4 bases, there was a span of 15 bases. Per germline, CDR1 SGHRS and CDR2 YFSETQ. The CDR3 consists of 14 residues.

The chain couples TRBV7-9 to TRBJ1-1; possible D gene TRBD1, 6 bases. Trimming cost V 6 bases and J 4 bases, with 24 bases left between them. The germline gives CDR1 SEHNR, CDR2 FQNEAQ (reference sequence). The CDR3 is made up of 17 amino acids. CDR3 amino acids: CASRPLGTIGEGTEAFF. In DNA form, the CDR3 reads TGTGCCAGCAGGCCTCTGGGGACAATCGGGGAAGGCACTGAAGCTTTCTTT.

Only a few counts were recorded for this clonotype. The chain combines TRBV2 with TRBJ2-7; D might be TRBD1 (6 bases). The V and J ends lost 6 bases and 2 bases respectively, with 14 bases between them. This CDR3 spans 14 amino acids. CDR1 is SNHLY and CDR2 is FYNNEI in the germline V gene. CDR3 nucleotide sequence: TGTGCCAGCAGCCTCCGGGACACAACCTACGAGCAGTACTTC. It is translated as CASSLRDTTYEQYF.

The chain joins TRBV9 to TRBJ2-5; 12 nucleotides line up with TRBD2. Germline assignment: CDR1 SGDLS and CDR2 YYNGEE. This CDR3 spans 16 amino acids. The junction had 5 bases not matched to a gene; V was cut back by 0 bases and J by 5 bases. Written as DNA, the CDR3 is TGTGCCAGCAGCGTAGTGGCTAGCGGGGGGGCGGAGACCCAGTACTTC. Amino acid sequence: CASSVVASGGAETQYF.

The chain combines TRBV21-1 with TRBJ2-5; no check of the table's D call, TRBD2, against the DNA was made. TRBV21-1 is recorded as a pseudogene. The CDR3 length is 19 residues. The CDR3 nucleotides read TGTGCCAGCAGCAAAAGCTATTGGAAAACGGGAGAGTACCAAGAGACCCAGTACTTC. Its translation is CASSKSYWKTGEYQETQYF.

J is TRBJ1-1 and V is TRBV12-3 or TRBV12-4, with 9 nucleotides matching TRBD1. The CDR3 spans 15 residues. V trimming: 2 bases; J trimming: 1 base; junction bases outside the gene matches: 2. The DNA of the CDR3 is TGTGCCAGCAGTTTAAGGGGACAGGGGAACACTGAAGCTTTCTTT. As protein: CASSLRGQGNTEAFF.

This clonotype occurred a few times. This chain joins TRBV20-1 and TRBJ2-3, with D possibly being TRBD1 (6 bases). The CDR3 is 14 residues long. Germline values: CDR1 DFQATT, CDR2 SNEGSKA (reference sequence). The V end lost 6 bases, the J end lost 2 bases, and 15 bases lay between the germline ends. The CDR3 spells CSAERTAYTDTQYF. The CDR3 bases are TGCAGTGCAGAACGGACAGCCTACACAGATACGCAGTATTTT.

This clonotype was seen just once. J is TRBJ1-2 and V is TRBV2, with D tentatively TRBD1 (6 bases). The CDR3 extends over 14 amino acids. V gave up 7 bases and J gave up 4 bases, with 16 bases separating them. Germline CDR1 reads SNHLY; CDR2 reads FYNNEI. CDR3: CASTEGRGAYGYTF. CDR3 DNA sequence: TGTGCCAGCACCGAGGGCAGGGGAGCCTATGGCTACACCTTC.

This clonotype was counted ten times or more. The CDR3 coding sequence is TGCGCCAGCAGCTTCGGGACTAGCGGGGGCCACACCGGGGAGCTGTTTTTT. Translation gives CASSFGTSGGHTGELFF. The chain is built from TRBV5-1 and TRBJ2-2; 14 bases map to TRBD2. V was clipped by 2 bases and J by 3 bases; unmatched bases: 3. Germline values: CDR1 SGHRS, CDR2 YFSETQ. The CDR3 is 17 residues long.

In its sample, this clonotype was seen many times. The DNA of the CDR3 is TGTGCCAGCAGCTTATTTCAAATCACCGACGAGCAGTTCTTC. Protein product: CASSLFQITDEQFF. The rearrangement uses TRBV7-6 and TRBJ2-1; D uncertain. Trimming pared 2 bases from V and 10 bases from J, leaving 15 bases between. Germline lookup yields CDR1 SGHVS and CDR2 FNYEAQ. The CDR3 consists of 14 residues.

This clonotype occurred once. The chain has TRBV29-1 and TRBJ1-1; possible D gene TRBD1, 5 bases. Germline assignment: CDR1 SQVTM and CDR2 ANQGSEA. This CDR3 has 12 residues. The V and J ends lost 7 bases and 0 bases respectively, with 9 bases between them. CDR3 DNA sequence: TGCAGCGCGGGACGCCTGAACACTGAAGCTTTCTTT. Its translation: CSAGRLNTEAFF.

This clonotype was recorded a few times. This rearrangement joins TRBV4-1 to TRBJ2-7; no clear D gene. This CDR3 has 13 residues. The V gene lost 0 bases and the J gene lost 9 bases, with 12 bases spanning the gap. Germline V lookup: CDR1 MGHRA, CDR2 YSYEKL. CDR3: CASSQDAGLGQYF. The DNA for the CDR3 is TGCGCCAGCAGCCAAGATGCAGGCCTGGGGCAGTACTTC.

This clonotype showed up just a few times. The chain links TRBV12-3 or TRBV12-4 to TRBJ1-5; the D gene is possibly TRBD1 (5 bases). The germline V and J ends were trimmed by 6 bases and 3 bases, with 15 bases remaining between them. The CDR3 spans 15 residues. The CDR3 coding sequence is TGTGCCAGCAGCCCCGGGGGGAGGGACAATCAGCCCCAGCATTTT. It translates to CASSPGGRDNQPQHF.

This clonotype was recorded many times. The chain uses TRBV9 and TRBJ2-6; possibly TRBD1 for D (6 bases). The CDR3 is 14 residues long. V gave up 3 bases and J gave up 12 bases, with 16 bases separating them. The V gene's germline CDR1 is SGDLS and CDR2 YYNGEE. Here the CDR3 reads CASSALTGSIVLTF. The DNA of the CDR3 is TGTGCCAGCAGCGCCCTCACAGGGTCCATCGTCCTGACTTTC.